This entry lists 28 T cell receptor beta chains sequenced from one sample in a study of CD8 T cells in ankylosing spondylitis. Their antigens are not known. TCRdb called the 5' RACE reads again in MiXCR, with one record for every CDR3 protein. The sample shows under 850,000 distinct CDR3 sequences, roughly 19% of them seen only once. The study, taken as a whole, reports: Eight highly homologous variants made up a TCR beta motif, and this motif appeared characteristic of ankylosing spondylitis blood.

What was sequenced was blood, either unsorted or a sorted T cell fraction (not recorded which). These receptors were collected from a male donor with ankylosing spondylitis.

In this sample, this clonotype turned up many times. The J gene is TRBJ1-3, the V gene TRBV12-3 or TRBV12-4; 7 bases line up with TRBD1. The CDR3 loop spans 14 amino acids. The V and J ends lost 5 bases and 0 bases, in that order; junction bases with no gene match: 1. The CDR3 bases are TGTGCCAGCAGTCAGGGGGACTCTGGAAACACCATATATTTT. As protein: CASSQGDSGNTIYF.

There are many counts of this clonotype. This chain connects TRBV15 to TRBJ1-1; tentatively, D is TRBD1 (5 bases). Per germline, CDR1 LNHNV and CDR2 YYDKDF (reference sequence). The CDR3 consists of 15 residues. V was clipped by 0 bases and J by 6 bases, with 14 bases between them. CDR3 sequence (DNA): TGTGCCACCAGCAGAGATTCGTCAGGGTATGCTGAAGCTTTCTTT. Protein: CATSRDSSGYAEAFF. Together with reference TRBV15 and TRBJ1-1, the CDR3 gives the full variable domain: DAMVIQNPRYQVTQFGKPVTLSCSQTLNHNVMYWYQQKSSQAPKLLFHYYDKDFNNEADTPDNFQSRRPNTSFCFLDIRSPGLGDTAMYLCATSRDSSGYAEAFFGQGTRLTVV.

This chain joins TRBV4-3 and TRBJ2-7; TRBD2 might be the D (5 bases). Per the germline V gene, CDR1 is LGHNA and CDR2 is YSLEER. The CDR3 is 13 amino acids. Trimming took 0 bases from V and 7 from J, leaving 10 bases between them. CDR3 sequence: CASSQDGWREQYF. The CDR3 DNA is TGCGCCAGCAGCCAAGACGGCTGGAGGGAGCAGTACTTC.

V gene TRBV6-2 or TRBV6-3 combines with J gene TRBJ1-1; D might be TRBD1 (6 bases). In germline, CDR1 is MNHEY, CDR2 SVGEGT. V gave up 7 bases and J gave up 7 bases, with 16 bases separating them. The CDR3 totals 13 residues. Here the CDR3 reads CASKLTGRGEAFF. The CDR3 DNA sequence: TGTGCCAGCAAACTAACAGGGCGGGGTGAAGCTTTCTTT.

V usage is TRBV20-1 and J usage is TRBJ2-5, with D possibly being TRBD1 (6 bases). V lost 4 bases to trimming and J lost 0 bases, with 9 bases between them. From germline, CDR1 is DFQATT and CDR2 SNEGSKA (reference sequence). The CDR3 loop spans 13 amino acids. The CDR3 nucleotides are TGCAGTGCTAATAACAGGGACCAAGAGACCCAGTACTTC. It specifies CSANNRDQETQYF.

This clonotype came up a few times. J is TRBJ2-1 and V is TRBV29-1; 7 bases fit TRBD2. Germline V CDR1 and CDR2: SQVTM, ANQGSEA. CDR3 length: 16 residues. The J segment lost 1 base and the V segment lost 1 base, leaving 7 bases of the junction unmatched. The CDR3 coding sequence is TGCAGCGTTGAAGGGGAGGGCATAGGGTCCTACAATGAGCAGTTCTTC. Translated: CSVEGEGIGSYNEQFF.

Notes on this clonotype: The junction does not match germline at one end; this may be a read error. The chain is built from TRBV12-3 or TRBV12-4 and TRBJ2-3; no clear D gene. The CDR3 covers 12 residues. DNA of the CDR3: TGTGCCAGCAGATTAGGAACTTATACGCAGTATTTT. Protein sequence: CASRLGTYTQYF.

In its sample, this clonotype was seen a few times. The chain links TRBV12-3 or TRBV12-4 to TRBJ1-6; 10 bases are shared with TRBD1. V shed 1 base, J shed 9 bases, and the junction held 3 bases outside the gene matches. The CDR3 runs to 15 residues. CDR3 in DNA: TGTGCCAGCAGTTTAGGACAGGGGGCGGGTTCACCCCTCCACTTT. This gives the protein CASSLGQGAGSPLHF.

This clonotype was recorded once. In nucleotides, the CDR3 is TGTGCCAGCAGCCAAGTTAGGGGAAATGGCTACACCTTC. Translated, it gives CASSQVRGNGYTF. The chain joins TRBV3-1 to TRBJ1-2, with D perhaps TRBD1 (5 bases). Germline values: CDR1 LGHDT, CDR2 YNNKEL (reference sequence). The length of the CDR3 is 13 residues. Trimming removed 1 base from V and 6 bases from J, with 9 bases in between. The full variable domain, in which reference TRBV3-1 and TRBJ1-2 provide the parts outside the CDR3, is DTAVSQTPKYLVTQMGNDKSIKCEQNLGHDTMYWYKQDSKKFLKIMFSYNNKELIINETVPNRFSPKSPDKAHLNLHINSLELGDSAVYFCASSQVRGNGYTFGSGTRLTVV.

This chain uses TRBV9 with TRBJ1-5, with D possibly TRBD1 on 5 matching bases. Germline loops: CDR1 SGDLS, CDR2 YYNGEE. The ends were cut back, 3 bases at V and 9 bases at J, with 16 bases in the middle. This CDR3 region has 14 residues. The chain's CDR3 is CASSGGEDSGPQHF. The DNA for the CDR3 is TGTGCCAGCAGCGGGGGGGAGGATTCGGGGCCCCAGCATTTT.

This clonotype has only a few counts. The chain employs TRBV29-1 and TRBJ2-7; TRBD1 agrees at 7 bases. Germline V gene data show CDR1 as SQVTM and CDR2 as ANQGSEA. Trimming at V came to 7 bases and at J to 1 base, leaving 7 bases not matched to a gene. The CDR3 length is 13 residues. The CDR3 bases are TGCAGCGCAGCCGGGACAGATTCCTACGAGCAGTACTTC. Its protein product is CSAAGTDSYEQYF.

This clonotype showed up just a few times. This chain links TRBV7-9 with TRBJ1-5; D unresolved. Germline V CDR1 and CDR2: SEHNR, FQNEAQ (reference sequence). This CDR3 region has 15 residues. Trimming shortened V by 5 bases and J by 2 bases, and 13 bases separated the two germline ends. The CDR3 loop reads CASSAIGDGNQPQHF. Here the CDR3 DNA reads TGTGCCAGCAGCGCGATTGGAGACGGCAATCAGCCCCAGCATTTT.

The J gene is TRBJ1-1, the V gene TRBV7-8, with D possibly TRBD1 on 5 matching bases. Germline lookup yields CDR1 SGHVS and CDR2 FQNEAQ. This CDR3 contains 13 residues. V dropped 3 bases and J dropped 8 bases, with 13 bases sitting between them. The CDR3 is CASSFGDETEAFF. The CDR3 bases are TGTGCCAGCAGCTTCGGGGACGAGACAGAAGCTTTCTTT.

This clonotype was recorded a few times. V gene TRBV11-2 combines with J gene TRBJ2-5; TRBD2 aligns across 9 bases. Per germline, CDR1 SGHAT and CDR2 FQNNGV. The ends lost 1 base at V and 3 bases at J; junction bases unmatched: 12. The CDR3 runs to 18 residues. The CDR3 DNA reads TGTGCCAGCAGCTTAGTGGCGGGAGGGACCCCGCGAGAAGAGACCCAGTACTTC. Translating gives CASSLVAGGTPREETQYF.

The table lists this clonotype with a few counts. This chain links TRBV20-1 with TRBJ2-7; 7 positions match TRBD1. The CDR3 covers 15 residues. CDR1 is DFQATT and CDR2 is SNEGSKA in the germline V gene (reference sequence). Trimming at V came to 7 bases and at J to 3 bases, leaving 15 bases not matched to a gene. In DNA form, the CDR3 reads TGCAGTGGGAAGGTATCCGGGACAGCAAACTACGAGCAGTACTTC. Its protein product is CSGKVSGTANYEQYF.

J is TRBJ2-1 and V is TRBV4-2, with 13 positions matching TRBD2. V was clipped by 3 bases and J by 7 bases; unmatched bases: 6. This CDR3 contains 16 residues. CDR1 LGHNA and CDR2 YNFKEQ come from the germline V gene. This CDR3 is CASSQDGLAGENEQFF. The CDR3 region has the DNA TGTGCCAGCAGCCAGGACGGACTAGCGGGAGAGAATGAGCAGTTCTTC.

This clonotype has a handful of counts. V is TRBV5-1 and J is TRBJ2-2; 9 bases agree with TRBD2. Trimming at V came to 4 bases and at J to 4 bases, leaving 11 bases not matched to a gene. Germline-derived CDR1 and CDR2 are SGHRS and YFSETQ. The CDR3 is 17 amino acids. CDR3 protein: CASSPQQGTSSTGELFF. The CDR3 DNA sequence: TGCGCCAGCAGCCCTCAACAGGGGACTAGCAGCACCGGGGAGCTGTTTTTT.

This clonotype was observed a handful of times. V gene TRBV4-2 combines with J gene TRBJ2-1; a weak D match, TRBD2 (5 bases). This CDR3 region has 12 residues. Per germline, CDR1 LGHNA and CDR2 YNFKEQ. The germline V and J ends were trimmed by 5 bases and 8 bases, with 10 bases remaining between them. The CDR3 protein is CASSDTRDEQFF. CDR3 in DNA: TGTGCCAGCAGCGATACTAGGGATGAGCAGTTCTTC.

The chain joins TRBV10-2 to TRBJ2-1, with a tentative D call TRBD2 (5 bases). V was cut by 0 bases and J by 2 bases, with 8 bases left in between. The CDR3 covers 15 residues. CDR1 and CDR2 from the germline V gene are WSHSY and SAAADI. The CDR3 DNA follows: TGCGCCAGCAGTGAGTCTAGCGAGCCCTACAATGAGCAGTTCTTC. It is translated as CASSESSEPYNEQFF.

This clonotype has just a few counts. The rearrangement joins TRBV6-1 to TRBJ2-3, with D possibly matching TRBD1 (7 bases). There are 16 residues in the CDR3. V was shortened by 7 bases and J by 0 bases, with 17 bases between the two germline ends. The germline V gene has CDR1 MNHNS and CDR2 SASEGT. The CDR3 DNA is TGTGCCAGCATCGACCGGGGGACAGCGAGCACAGATACGCAGTATTTT. Its translation is CASIDRGTASTDTQYF.

This clonotype occurred a few times. The rearrangement joins TRBV29-1 to TRBJ1-1; D remains unclear. CDR3 length equals 12 residues. Germline CDR1 and CDR2: SQVTM and ANQGSEA. V dropped 7 bases and J dropped 1 base, with 10 bases sitting between them. The CDR3 reads CSADVRNTEAFF. The CDR3, as DNA: TGCAGCGCCGACGTGAGGAACACTGAAGCTTTCTTT.

This clonotype was picked up a small number of times. V and J are TRBV12-3 or TRBV12-4 and TRBJ2-3, with D unclear. CDR3 size: 20 residues. The V gene lost 1 base and the J gene lost 2 bases, with 25 bases spanning the gap. Here the CDR3 reads CASSLVASILPRSATDTQYF. The CDR3 region has the DNA TGTGCCAGCAGTTTAGTAGCCTCTATCTTGCCCCGTTCAGCCACAGATACGCAGTATTTT.

The sample holds one count of this clonotype. J is TRBJ2-3 and V is TRBV2, with D perhaps matching TRBD2 (6 bases). Per germline, CDR1 SNHLY and CDR2 FYNNEI. CDR3 length equals 16 residues. V was trimmed by 0 bases and J by 0 bases, leaving 10 bases between them. DNA of the CDR3: TGTGCCAGCAGTGAAGCTGTCGGGAGAAGCACAGATACGCAGTATTTT. As protein: CASSEAVGRSTDTQYF.

This chain links TRBV7-9 with TRBJ2-7; 7 bases align to TRBD2. Losses at the gene ends were 1 base for V and 2 bases for J; bases not matched to a gene: 5. The CDR3 consists of 15 residues. Germline CDR1 SEHNR, CDR2 FQNEAQ (reference sequence). The DNA for the CDR3 is TGTGCCAGCAGCTTAGTGGCGGCGGGGGCCTACGAGCAGTACTTC. It codes for CASSLVAAGAYEQYF.

In its sample, this clonotype was seen a few times. The chain recombines TRBV6-1 with TRBJ2-2; 8 bases are a match to TRBD1. Trimming at V came to 6 bases and at J to 5 bases, leaving 11 bases not matched to a gene. Germline V gene sequence: CDR1 MNHNS, CDR2 SASEGT. The CDR3 extends over 16 amino acids. The CDR3 region has the DNA TGTGCCAGCAGCTTTTCCGGGACAGGAATAACCGGGGAGCTGTTTTTT. Translated, it gives CASSFSGTGITGELFF.

The rearrangement joins TRBV25-1 to TRBJ2-5; possible D gene TRBD1, 6 bases. CDR3 length: 16 residues. Trimming left V 4 bases short and J 2 bases short, with 17 bases between. Germline V lookup: CDR1 MGHDK, CDR2 SYGVNS. CDR3: CASSGADRKIQETQYF. CDR3 nucleotides: TGTGCCAGCAGTGGGGCCGACAGGAAAATACAAGAGACCCAGTACTTC.

There are a few counts of this clonotype. The chain has TRBV4-1 and TRBJ1-5; 8 bases are a match to TRBD1. The CDR3 contains 16 residues. The germline CDR1 and CDR2 sequences are MGHRA and YSYEKL. The ends lost 3 bases at V and 5 bases at J; junction bases unmatched: 9. Here the CDR3 DNA reads TGCGCCAGCAGCCAGGACAGGGTCCCCATAGATCAGCCCCAGCATTTT. It yields the protein CASSQDRVPIDQPQHF.

The rearrangement joins TRBV2 to TRBJ2-7; tentatively, D is TRBD2 (7 bases). The CDR3 covers 18 residues. Germline CDR1 is SNHLY and CDR2 is FYNNEI. Trimming removed 4 bases from V and 0 bases from J, with 22 bases in between. The chain's CDR3 is CASSVALSGGASSYEQYF. DNA for the CDR3: TGTGCCAGCAGTGTGGCATTATCGGGGGGCGCTAGCTCCTACGAGCAGTACTTC.